A single T cell receptor beta chain is shown here with its context. What it binds is not known. At one boundary the junction diverges from the germline segment, which might be a read error. Germline V gene lookup returns CDR1 MNHEY and CDR2 SVGEGT. The CDR3 length is 13 residues. Across 18 months, stable Graves' hyperthyroidism was marked by no progression to ophthalmopathy. Patients aged 18 to 65 had newly diagnosed hyperthyroidism lasting under 2 months. The authors took PBMCs from 8 to 10 ml fresh peripheral blood. The sample belongs to a study of T cells in Graves' hyperthyroidism and ophthalmopathy. Study results and limitations: Appearing also in blood were most of the thyroid clonotypes expanded above 0.001.

From RNA transcripts, TCR beta CDR3 regions were amplified. When the TCR CDR3 underwent first-round RT-PCR, the HTBI primer set was used. TCRdb re-derived calls from the multiplex PCR reads in MiXCR, one entry per CDR3 protein. The table lists around 560,000 distinct CDR3 sequences, 16% of them singletons. This chain joins TRBV6-2 or TRBV6-3 and TRBJ2-1; D ambiguous. The clonotype was recovered from a woman aged 18-29 years with Graves' hyperthyroidism. Sequenced material: blood. The CDR3 DNA reads TGTGCCAACAGTTACGCCGGCAACAATGAGCAGTTCTTC. Translating gives CANSYAGNNEQFF.